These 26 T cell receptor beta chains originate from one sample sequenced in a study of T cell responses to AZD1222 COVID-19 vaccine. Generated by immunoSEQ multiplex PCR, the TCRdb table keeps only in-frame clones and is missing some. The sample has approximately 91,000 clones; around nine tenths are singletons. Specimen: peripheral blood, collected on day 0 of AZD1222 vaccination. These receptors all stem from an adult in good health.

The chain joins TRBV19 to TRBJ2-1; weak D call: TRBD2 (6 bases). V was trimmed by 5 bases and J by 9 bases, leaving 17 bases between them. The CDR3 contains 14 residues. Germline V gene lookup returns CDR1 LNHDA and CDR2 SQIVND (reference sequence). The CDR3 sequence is CASSSSGGLFEQFF. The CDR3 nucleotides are TGTGCCAGTAGTTCCTCCGGGGGATTGTTTGAGCAGTTCTTC.

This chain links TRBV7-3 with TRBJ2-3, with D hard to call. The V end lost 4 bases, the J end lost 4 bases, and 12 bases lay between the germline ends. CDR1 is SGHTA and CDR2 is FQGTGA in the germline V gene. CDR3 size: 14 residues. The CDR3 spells CASSSSRASDTQYF. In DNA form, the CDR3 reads TGTGCCAGCAGCTCGAGCCGGGCATCAGATACGCAGTATTTT.

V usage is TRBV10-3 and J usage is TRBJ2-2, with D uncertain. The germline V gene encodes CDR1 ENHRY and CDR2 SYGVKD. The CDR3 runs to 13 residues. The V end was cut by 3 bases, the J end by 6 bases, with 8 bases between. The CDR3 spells CAISEQLSGELFF. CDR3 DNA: TGTGCCATCAGTGAACAACTTTCCGGGGAGCTGTTTTTT.

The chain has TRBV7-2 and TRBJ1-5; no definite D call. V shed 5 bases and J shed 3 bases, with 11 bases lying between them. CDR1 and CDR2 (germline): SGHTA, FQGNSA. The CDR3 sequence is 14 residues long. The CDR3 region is CASSPYGSNQPQHF. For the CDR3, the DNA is TGTGCCAGCAGCCCATATGGGTCCAATCAGCCCCAGCATTTT.

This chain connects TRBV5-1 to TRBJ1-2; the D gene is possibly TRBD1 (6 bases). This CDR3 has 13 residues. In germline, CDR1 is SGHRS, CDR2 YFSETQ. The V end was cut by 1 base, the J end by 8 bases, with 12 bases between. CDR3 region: CASSLIRGEGYTF. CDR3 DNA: TGCGCCAGCAGCTTGATCAGGGGAGAGGGCTACACCTTC.

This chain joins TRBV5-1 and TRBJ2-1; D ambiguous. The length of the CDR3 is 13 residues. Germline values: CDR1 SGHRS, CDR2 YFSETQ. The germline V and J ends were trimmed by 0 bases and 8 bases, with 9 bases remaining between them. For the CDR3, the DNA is TGCGCCAGCAGCTTGGATCGACCCCATGAGCAGTTCTTC. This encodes CASSLDRPHEQFF. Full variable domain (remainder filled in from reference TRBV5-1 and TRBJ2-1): KAGVTQTPRYLIKTRGQQVTLSCSPISGHRSVSWYQQTPGQGLQFLFEYFSETQRNKGNFPGRFSGRQFSNSRSEMNVSTLELGDSALYLCASSLDRPHEQFFGPGTRLTVL.

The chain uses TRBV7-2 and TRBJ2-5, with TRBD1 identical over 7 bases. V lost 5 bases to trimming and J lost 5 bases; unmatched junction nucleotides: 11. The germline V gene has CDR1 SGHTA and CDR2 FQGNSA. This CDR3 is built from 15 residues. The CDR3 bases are TGTGCCAGCAGCCCTTGGACAGGTAGAGGGGAGACCCAGTACTTC. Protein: CASSPWTGRGETQYF.

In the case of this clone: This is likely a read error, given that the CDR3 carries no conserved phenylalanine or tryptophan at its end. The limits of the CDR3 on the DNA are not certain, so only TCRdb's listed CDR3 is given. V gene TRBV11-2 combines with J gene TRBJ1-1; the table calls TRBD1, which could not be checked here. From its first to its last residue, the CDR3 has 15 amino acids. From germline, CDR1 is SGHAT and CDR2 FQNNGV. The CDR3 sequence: CASSSLSGTGVGPLV.

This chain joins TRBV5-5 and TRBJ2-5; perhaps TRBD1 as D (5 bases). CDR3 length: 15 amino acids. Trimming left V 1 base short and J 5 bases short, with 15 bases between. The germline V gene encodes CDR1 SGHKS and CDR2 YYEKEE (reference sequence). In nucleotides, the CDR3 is TGTGCCAGCAGCTTGTTGACAGTTGTTCAGGAGACCCAGTACTTC. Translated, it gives CASSLLTVVQETQYF.

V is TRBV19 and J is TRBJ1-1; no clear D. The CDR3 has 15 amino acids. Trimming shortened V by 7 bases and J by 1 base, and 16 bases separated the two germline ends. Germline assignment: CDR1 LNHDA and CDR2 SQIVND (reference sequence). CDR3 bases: TGTGCCAGTACCACCCAACAGATTCAGAACACTGAAGCTTTCTTT. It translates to CASTTQQIQNTEAFF. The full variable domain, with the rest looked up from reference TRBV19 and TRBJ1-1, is DGGITQSPKYLFRKEGQNVTLSCEQNLNHDAMYWYRQDPGQGLRLIYYSQIVNDFQKGDIAEGYSVSREKKESFPLTVTSAQKNPTAFYLCASTTQQIQNTEAFFGQGTRLTVV.

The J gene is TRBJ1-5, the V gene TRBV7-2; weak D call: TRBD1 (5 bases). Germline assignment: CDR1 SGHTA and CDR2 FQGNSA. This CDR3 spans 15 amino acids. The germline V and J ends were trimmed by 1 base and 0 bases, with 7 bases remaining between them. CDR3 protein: CASSLGGASNQPQHF. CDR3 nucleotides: TGTGCCAGCAGCTTAGGAGGGGCTAGCAATCAGCCCCAGCATTTT. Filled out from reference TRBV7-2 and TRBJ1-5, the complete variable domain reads GAGVSQSPSNKVTEKGKDVELRCDPISGHTALYWYRQSLGQGLEFLIYFQGNSAPDKSGLPSDRFSAERTGGSVSTLTIQRTQQEDSAVYLCASSLGGASNQPQHFGDGTRLSIL.

The CDR3 spells CASSSYLLLGGTDTQYF. As DNA, the CDR3 is TGTGCCAGCAGCTCTTACCTACTCCTCGGGGGCACAGATACGCAGTATTTT. The chain joins TRBV7-8 to TRBJ2-3; D may be TRBD2 (5 bases). The CDR3 loop spans 17 amino acids. Germline V gene sequence: CDR1 SGHVS, CDR2 FQNEAQ. V lost 4 bases, J lost 1 base, and 18 bases lay in between.

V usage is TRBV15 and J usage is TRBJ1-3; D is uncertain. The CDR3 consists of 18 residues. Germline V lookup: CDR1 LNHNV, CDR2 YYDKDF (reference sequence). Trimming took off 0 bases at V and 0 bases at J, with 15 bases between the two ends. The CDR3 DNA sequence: TGTGCCACCAGCAGAGATCTAAAGGGAACTCTCTCTGGAAACACCATATATTTT. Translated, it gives CATSRDLKGTLSGNTIYF.

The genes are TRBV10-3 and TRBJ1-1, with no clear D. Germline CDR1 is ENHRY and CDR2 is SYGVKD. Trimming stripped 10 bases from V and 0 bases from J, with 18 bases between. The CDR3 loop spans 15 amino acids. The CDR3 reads CATTDHFSMNTEAFF. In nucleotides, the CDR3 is TGTGCCACGACGGACCACTTCTCTATGAACACTGAAGCTTTCTTT.

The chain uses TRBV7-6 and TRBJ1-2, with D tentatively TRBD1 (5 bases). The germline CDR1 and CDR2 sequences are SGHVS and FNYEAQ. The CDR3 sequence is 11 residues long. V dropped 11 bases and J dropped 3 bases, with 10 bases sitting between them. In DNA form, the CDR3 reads TGTGCCGGTCAGGGAGACTATGGCTACACCTTC. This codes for CAGQGDYGYTF.

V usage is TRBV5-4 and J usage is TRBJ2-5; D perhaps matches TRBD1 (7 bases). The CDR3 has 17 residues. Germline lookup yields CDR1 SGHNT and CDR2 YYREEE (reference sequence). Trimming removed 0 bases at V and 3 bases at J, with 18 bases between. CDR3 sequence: CASSLAGLGGGEETQYF. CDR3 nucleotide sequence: TGTGCCAGCAGCTTGGCCGGGTTAGGAGGGGGCGAAGAGACCCAGTACTTC.

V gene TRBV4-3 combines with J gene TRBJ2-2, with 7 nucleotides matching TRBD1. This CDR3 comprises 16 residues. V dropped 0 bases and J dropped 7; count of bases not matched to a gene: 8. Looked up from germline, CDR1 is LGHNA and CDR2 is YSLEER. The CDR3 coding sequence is TGCGCCAGCAGCCAAGATGACAGGGTAATCTTCGGGGAGCTGTTTTTT. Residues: CASSQDDRVIFGELFF.

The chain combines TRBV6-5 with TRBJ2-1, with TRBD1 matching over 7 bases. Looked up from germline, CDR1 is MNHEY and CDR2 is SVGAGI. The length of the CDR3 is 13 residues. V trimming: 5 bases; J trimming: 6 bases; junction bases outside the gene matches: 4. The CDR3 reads CASSMDRSNEQFF. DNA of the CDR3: TGTGCCAGCAGTATGGACAGGAGCAATGAGCAGTTCTTC.

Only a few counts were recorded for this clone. This CDR3 reads CASSFVLVGEQYF. In DNA, the CDR3 is TGTGCCAGCAGTTTCGTGCTAGTGGGTGAGCAGTACTTC. The chain has TRBV12-3 or TRBV12-4 and TRBJ2-7; the D is unclear. V was pared by 3 bases and J by 7 bases, with 13 bases between. The CDR3 consists of 13 residues.

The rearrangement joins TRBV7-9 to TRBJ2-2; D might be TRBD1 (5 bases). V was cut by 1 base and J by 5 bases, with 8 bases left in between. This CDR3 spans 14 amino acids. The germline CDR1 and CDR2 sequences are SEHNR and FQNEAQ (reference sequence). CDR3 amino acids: CASSLEGFTGELFF. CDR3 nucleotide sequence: TGTGCCAGCAGCTTAGAGGGGTTTACCGGGGAGCTGTTTTTT.

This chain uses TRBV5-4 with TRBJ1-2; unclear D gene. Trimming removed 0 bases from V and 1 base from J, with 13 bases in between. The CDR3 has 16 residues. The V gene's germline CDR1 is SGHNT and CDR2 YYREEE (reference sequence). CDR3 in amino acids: CASSLEGGSYNYGYTF. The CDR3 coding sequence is TGTGCCAGCAGCTTGGAAGGTGGCAGCTATAACTATGGCTACACCTTC. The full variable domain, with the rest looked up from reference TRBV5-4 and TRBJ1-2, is ETGVTQSPTHLIKTRGQQVTLRCSSQSGHNTVSWYQQALGQGPQFIFQYYREEENGRGNFPPRFSGLQFPNYSSELNVNALELDDSALYLCASSLEGGSYNYGYTFGSGTRLTVV.

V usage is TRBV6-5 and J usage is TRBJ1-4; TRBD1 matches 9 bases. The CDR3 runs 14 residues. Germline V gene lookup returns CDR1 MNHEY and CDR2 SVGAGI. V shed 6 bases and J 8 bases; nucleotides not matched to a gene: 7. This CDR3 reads CASSLTGGREKLFF. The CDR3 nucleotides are TGTGCCAGCAGCCTTACAGGGGGCAGAGAAAAACTGTTTTTT.

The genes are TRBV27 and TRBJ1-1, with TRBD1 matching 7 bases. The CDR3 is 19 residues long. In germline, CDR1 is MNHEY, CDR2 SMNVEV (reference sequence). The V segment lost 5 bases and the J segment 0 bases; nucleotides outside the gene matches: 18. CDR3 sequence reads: CASSATNPLTGKMNTEAFF. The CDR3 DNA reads TGTGCCAGCAGTGCTACCAATCCCCTGACAGGGAAGATGAACACTGAAGCTTTCTTT.

CDR3 protein: CVPGGQYF. In DNA form, the CDR3 reads TGTGTCCCAGGGGGGCAGTATTTT. The chain combines TRBV12-3 or TRBV12-4 with TRBJ2-3; 7 positions match TRBD1. The CDR3 is 8 residues long.

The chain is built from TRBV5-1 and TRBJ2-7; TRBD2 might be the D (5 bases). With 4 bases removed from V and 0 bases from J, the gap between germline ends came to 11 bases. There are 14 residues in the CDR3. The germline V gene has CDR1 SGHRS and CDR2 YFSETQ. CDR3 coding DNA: TGCGCCAGCAGCGCGGACGGAGGCTCCTACGAGCAGTACTTC. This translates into CASSADGGSYEQYF.

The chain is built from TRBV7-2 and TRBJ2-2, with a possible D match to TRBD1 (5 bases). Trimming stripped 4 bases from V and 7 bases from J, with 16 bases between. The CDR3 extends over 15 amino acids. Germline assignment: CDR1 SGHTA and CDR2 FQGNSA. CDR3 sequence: CASSWGSTGIGELFF. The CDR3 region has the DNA TGTGCCAGCAGCTGGGGATCTACAGGCATCGGGGAGCTGTTTTTT.